The 24 T cell receptor beta chains below come from one sample, sequenced in a study of OX40 agonist ivuxolimab in advanced cancers. TCRdb's copy holds only in-frame clones and misses some; the assay was immunoSEQ multiplex PCR. The sample carries under 40,000 clones, around 90% recorded once. Material: CD4+ or CD8+ T cells sorted from blood, obtained in a trial of the OX40 agonist ivuxolimab. The receptor set was obtained from an adult with an advanced solid tumor such as melanoma, head and neck, liver or kidney cancer.

This chain links TRBV5-5 with TRBJ1-1; 8 bases are a match to TRBD1. The CDR3 totals 16 residues. V lost 4 bases to trimming and J lost 0 bases; unmatched junction nucleotides: 8. CDR1 and CDR2 (germline): SGHKS, YYEKEE (reference sequence). In DNA, the CDR3 is TGTGCCAGCAGCCTCCGGACAGGGTTTATGAACACTGAAGCTTTCTTT. Amino acid sequence: CASSLRTGFMNTEAFF.

This clone showed up just once. The J gene is TRBJ2-1, the V gene TRBV13; 14 bases agree with TRBD2. Germline V gene data show CDR1 as PRHDT and CDR2 as FYEKMQ (reference sequence). The CDR3 loop spans 20 amino acids. V shed 3 bases and J 0 bases; nucleotides not matched to a gene: 10. CDR3 bases: TGTGCCAGCAGCTTCTATCTACGGACTAGCGGGAGGAGCTCCTACAATGAGCAGTTCTTC. This sequence encodes CASSFYLRTSGRSSYNEQFF.

In nucleotides, the CDR3 is TGTGCCAGCATCAACCCCGTGGGGAGAAACACCATATATTTT. Protein: CASINPVGRNTIYF. The chain joins TRBV7-2 to TRBJ1-3; the D is unclear. Germline assignment: CDR1 SGHTA and CDR2 FQGNSA. V gave up 7 bases and J gave up 5 bases, with 15 bases separating them. This CDR3 region has 14 residues. The variable domain in full, with the rest retrieved from reference TRBV7-2 and TRBJ1-3, is GAGVSQSPSNKVTEKGKDVELRCDPISGHTALYWYRQSLGQGLEFLIYFQGNSAPDKSGLPSDRFSAERTGGSVSTLTIQRTQQEDSAVYLCASINPVGRNTIYFGEGSWLTVV.

J is TRBJ2-5 and V is TRBV4-1; D might be TRBD1 (5 bases). Trimming removed 1 base from V and 4 bases from J, with 13 bases in between. This CDR3 is 15 amino acids long. The germline gives CDR1 MGHRA, CDR2 YSYEKL. The CDR3 reads CASSQASQGGETQYF. The CDR3 DNA is TGCGCCAGCAGCCAAGCGTCGCAGGGTGGAGAGACCCAGTACTTC.

V is TRBV7-6 and J is TRBJ2-7; 12 bases agree with TRBD1. The CDR3 is 16 amino acids. V lost 8 bases to trimming and J lost 1 base; unmatched junction nucleotides: 9. The germline CDR1 and CDR2 sequences are SGHVS and FNYEAQ. For the CDR3, the DNA is TGTGCCAGCGGGACAGGGGGCGGCATGGGGTCCTACGAGCAGTACTTC. Translation: CASGTGGGMGSYEQYF.

The chain recombines TRBV18 with TRBJ1-2; no firm D call. The length of the CDR3 is 13 residues. Germline loops: CDR1 KGHSH, CDR2 LQKENI. V was trimmed by 3 bases and J by 5 bases, leaving 10 bases between them. The CDR3 DNA reads TGTGCCAGCTCACCTACCGGGGAGTATGGCTACACCTTC. Its protein product is CASSPTGEYGYTF.

The CDR3, as DNA: TGTGCCAGCAGCACCGGGACTACGCACTACAATGAGCAGTTCTTC. This gives the protein CASSTGTTHYNEQFF. The V call is TRBV7-2, the J call TRBJ2-1, with 7 bases identical to TRBD2. V trimming: 5 bases; J trimming: 3 bases; junction bases outside the gene matches: 7. The CDR3 length is 15 residues. Germline V gene sequence: CDR1 SGHTA, CDR2 FQGNSA.

This clone appeared a single time. This sequence joins TRBV9 and TRBJ2-2, with 9 bases that match TRBD2. Losses at the gene ends were 0 bases for V and 2 bases for J; bases not matched to a gene: 5. This CDR3 has 17 amino acids. Germline loops: CDR1 SGDLS, CDR2 YYNGEE. CDR3 amino acids: CASSVAGRGGNTGELFF. The CDR3 DNA sequence: TGTGCCAGCAGCGTAGCTGGGCGGGGGGGCAACACCGGGGAGCTGTTTTTT.

This clone was recorded only once. This chain connects TRBV9 to TRBJ1-2; D is possibly TRBD1 (6 bases). Looked up from germline, CDR1 is SGDLS and CDR2 is YYNGEE. The CDR3 has 16 residues. Trimming left V 1 base short and J 5 bases short, with 18 bases between. Written as DNA, the CDR3 is TGTGCCAGCAGCGTATCGGGGGGGCGTTCACCTTATGGCTACACCTTC. Amino acids: CASSVSGGRSPYGYTF.

The CDR3 loop is CAWSALAGARGTQYF. DNA for the CDR3: TGTGCCTGGAGTGCACTAGCGGGGGCGCGCGGTACGCAGTATTTT. The chain employs TRBV30 and TRBJ2-3; 11 bases fit TRBD2. V was clipped by 1 base and J by 8 bases; unmatched bases: 8. The CDR3 is made up of 15 amino acids. CDR1 is GTSNPN, CDR2 SVGIG, per germline (reference sequence).

V gene TRBV5-1 combines with J gene TRBJ1-1, with D perhaps TRBD1 (5 bases). CDR1 is SGHRS, CDR2 YFSETQ, per germline. This CDR3 region has 13 residues. Trimming removed 2 bases at V and 5 bases at J, with 10 bases between. CDR3 in DNA: TGCGCCAGCAGCTTAGGGGAGATTACTGAAGCTTTCTTT. Its protein product is CASSLGEITEAFF. Drawing the rest from reference TRBV5-1 and TRBJ1-1, the complete variable domain is KAGVTQTPRYLIKTRGQQVTLSCSPISGHRSVSWYQQTPGQGLQFLFEYFSETQRNKGNFPGRFSGRQFSNSRSEMNVSTLELGDSALYLCASSLGEITEAFFGQGTRLTVV.

This sequence joins TRBV10-1 and TRBJ2-5; possible D gene TRBD1, 6 bases. The V gene lost 5 bases and the J gene lost 0 bases, with 16 bases spanning the gap. The CDR3 runs to 16 residues. CDR1 is WNHNN, CDR2 SYGVQD, per germline (reference sequence). CDR3 in DNA: TGCGCCAGCAGTCCGCTTGCAGGGGCACACCAAGAGACCCAGTACTTC. Translation: CASSPLAGAHQETQYF.

The gene calls are TRBV27 and TRBJ2-1; D might be TRBD2 (6 bases). CDR3 length: 13 residues. Germline V lookup: CDR1 MNHEY, CDR2 SMNVEV (reference sequence). Between the trimmed V and J ends, which lost 6 bases and 9 bases, there was a span of 15 bases. CDR3 loop: CASSPDWRGEQFF. As DNA, the CDR3 is TGTGCCAGCAGCCCCGACTGGCGGGGTGAGCAGTTCTTC.

The chain combines TRBV9 with TRBJ1-2; D is unresolved. Germline CDR1 and CDR2: SGDLS and YYNGEE. V shed 0 bases and J shed 3 bases, with 18 bases lying between them. This CDR3 is 17 amino acids long. The CDR3 DNA is TGTGCCAGCAGCGTAGATGGAACCCGTGGCCCCTACTATGGCTACACCTTC. This translates into CASSVDGTRGPYYGYTF.

V gene TRBV19 combines with J gene TRBJ1-1; tentatively, D is TRBD1 (6 bases). The CDR3 has 15 amino acids. Germline V lookup: CDR1 LNHDA, CDR2 SQIVND (reference sequence). Trimming shortened V by 1 base and J by 3 bases, and 12 bases separated the two germline ends. In DNA form, the CDR3 reads TGTGCCAGTAGTATAGTGGGGGGGCTCGACACTGAAGCTTTCTTT. This codes for CASSIVGGLDTEAFF.

The chain has TRBV28 and TRBJ1-6; D is uncertain. The germline V and J ends were trimmed by 2 bases and 10 bases, with 9 bases remaining between them. In germline, CDR1 is MDHEN, CDR2 SYDVKM. The length of the CDR3 is 13 residues. The CDR3 protein is CASSLTNESPLHF. The CDR3, as DNA: TGTGCCAGCAGTTTAACGAACGAATCACCCCTCCACTTT.

The chain carries TRBV18 and TRBJ2-3; D perhaps matches TRBD1 (6 bases). CDR3 length: 14 residues. Trimming pared 3 bases from V and 2 bases from J, leaving 9 bases between. In germline, CDR1 is KGHSH, CDR2 LQKENI. The chain's CDR3 is CASSPGTFTDTQYF. CDR3 DNA sequence: TGTGCCAGCTCACCCGGGACATTCACAGATACGCAGTATTTT.

This chain links TRBV6-6 with TRBJ2-1; unclear D gene. Germline V CDR1 and CDR2: MNHNY, SVGAGI (reference sequence). Trimming left V 6 bases short and J 12 bases short, with 9 bases between. The CDR3 has 10 residues. DNA for the CDR3: TGTGCCAGCAGCGGTCCTGGGCAGTTCTTC. This gives the protein CASSGPGQFF.

This clone came up a few times. This rearrangement joins TRBV5-1 to TRBJ2-1; weak D call: TRBD2 (6 bases). CDR1 and CDR2 from the germline V gene are SGHRS and YFSETQ. With 4 bases removed from V and 2 bases from J, the gap between germline ends came to 13 bases. CDR3 length: 15 amino acids. In DNA, the CDR3 is TGCGCCAGCAGCCCCATGGAGCGGGCCTACAATGAGCAGTTCTTC. It yields the protein CASSPMERAYNEQFF.

The chain carries TRBV27 and TRBJ1-6; D is unclear. Trimming cost V 2 bases and J 8 bases, with 19 bases left between them. The CDR3 is 17 residues long. The germline V gene has CDR1 MNHEY and CDR2 SMNVEV (reference sequence). CDR3 DNA: TGTGCCAGCAGTTTACGGCGTGACACCCCCTTCTATTCACCCCTCCACTTT. Encoded protein: CASSLRRDTPFYSPLHF.

This chain uses TRBV10-2 with TRBJ2-7; TRBD2 matches 8 bases. CDR3 length: 14 residues. V lost 9 bases, J lost 0 bases, and 7 bases stayed unmatched. Germline CDR1 reads WSHSY; CDR2 reads SAAADI. The CDR3 region has the DNA TGCGCCAGTAGACTAGCGCTACACTCCTACGAGCAGTACTTC. Its translation is CASRLALHSYEQYF.

This clone was observed a single time. The rearrangement joins TRBV30 to TRBJ2-4; D gene unclear. Germline lookup yields CDR1 GTSNPN and CDR2 SVGIG (reference sequence). The CDR3 has 15 amino acids. Trimming removed 3 bases at V and 0 bases at J, with 12 bases between. The CDR3 reads CAWRGGDLAKNIQYF. DNA for the CDR3: TGTGCCTGGAGAGGCGGAGATCTAGCCAAAAACATTCAGTACTTC.

V gene TRBV27 combines with J gene TRBJ2-1, with a tentative D call TRBD1 (6 bases). The CDR3 spans 19 residues. V was clipped by 3 bases and J by 0 bases, with 21 bases between them. Germline CDR1 reads MNHEY; CDR2 reads SMNVEV (reference sequence). This CDR3 is CASSFYRSGDPSSYNEQFF. The CDR3 nucleotides are TGTGCCAGCAGTTTCTATAGATCAGGGGACCCGAGCTCCTACAATGAGCAGTTCTTC.

This clone was detected once. This sequence joins TRBV2 and TRBJ2-1; 11 bases are a match to TRBD2. Per the germline V gene, CDR1 is SNHLY and CDR2 is FYNNEI. The CDR3 is 16 amino acids. The J segment lost 15 bases and the V segment lost 5 bases, leaving 18 bases of the junction unmatched. The CDR3 loop reads CASSLAQGTSGSARFF. CDR3 in DNA: TGTGCCAGCAGTCTCGCCCAGGGGACTAGCGGTTCCGCGAGGTTCTTC.